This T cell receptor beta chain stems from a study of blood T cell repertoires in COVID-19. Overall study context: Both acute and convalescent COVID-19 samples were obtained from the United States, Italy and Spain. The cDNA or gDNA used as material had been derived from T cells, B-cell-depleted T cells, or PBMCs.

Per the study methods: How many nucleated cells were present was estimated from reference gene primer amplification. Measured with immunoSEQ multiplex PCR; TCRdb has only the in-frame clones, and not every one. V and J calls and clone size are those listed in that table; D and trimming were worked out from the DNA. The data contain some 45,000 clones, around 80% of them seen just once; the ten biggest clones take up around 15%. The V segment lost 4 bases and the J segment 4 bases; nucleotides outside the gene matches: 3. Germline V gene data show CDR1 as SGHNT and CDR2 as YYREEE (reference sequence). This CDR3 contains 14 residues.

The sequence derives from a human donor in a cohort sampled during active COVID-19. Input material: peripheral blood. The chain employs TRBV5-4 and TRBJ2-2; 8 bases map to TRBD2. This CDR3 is CASSDTSGTGELFF. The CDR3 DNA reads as TGTGCCAGCAGCGATACTAGCGGCACCGGGGAGCTGTTTTTT.